Shown below are 28 T cell receptor beta chains from a single sample sequenced in a study of PD-1 blockade in classical Hodgkin lymphoma. All patients relapsed after autologous stem cell transplantation, and brentuximab vedotin exposure varied. The protocol was immunoSEQ multiplex PCR, while the TCRdb copy is restricted to in-frame clones and leaves out a portion. The sample carries roughly 56,000 clones, roughly 91% recorded once. Sequenced material: peripheral blood mononuclear cells (PBMCs), taken before the second cycle of nivolumab. The receptors here all came from a human donor with classical Hodgkin lymphoma.

The genes are TRBV7-6 and TRBJ2-7, with TRBD2 matching 10 bases. This CDR3 contains 14 residues. Per the germline V gene, CDR1 is SGHVS and CDR2 is FNYEAQ. Trimming removed 5 bases from V and 3 bases from J; junction bases left unmatched: 4. CDR3 region: CASSLGTSDYEQYF. In DNA form, the CDR3 reads TGTGCCAGCAGCCTCGGGACTAGCGACTACGAGCAGTACTTC. The full variable domain, rest sourced from reference TRBV7-6 and TRBJ2-7, is GAGVSQSPRYKVTKRGQDVALRCDPISGHVSLYWYRQALGQGPEFLTYFNYEAQQDKSGLPNDRFSAERPEGSISTLTIQRTEQRDSAMYRCASSLGTSDYEQYFGPGTRLTVT.

The chain recombines TRBV6-5 with TRBJ2-5; 10 nucleotides line up with TRBD2. The germline gives CDR1 MNHEY, CDR2 SVGAGI. The CDR3 has 15 residues. J gave up 5 bases and V 2 bases, and 5 bases lay outside the gene matches. The CDR3 loop reads CASSYAGLADETQYF. CDR3 bases: TGTGCCAGCAGTTACGCCGGACTAGCGGACGAGACCCAGTACTTC.

The V gene is TRBV7-8, the J gene TRBJ1-1; D is undetermined. Germline values: CDR1 SGHVS, CDR2 FQNEAQ. V lost 1 base to trimming and J lost 1 base, with 7 bases between them. The CDR3 runs to 14 residues. The DNA for the CDR3 is TGTGCCAGCAGCTTAGTAATCGGGAACACTGAAGCTTTCTTT. Residues: CASSLVIGNTEAFF.

This chain joins TRBV2 and TRBJ2-5; TRBD1 aligns across 9 bases. V lost 8 bases to trimming and J lost 5 bases; unmatched junction nucleotides: 15. Germline CDR1 and CDR2: SNHLY and FYNNEI. This CDR3 has 16 amino acids. For the CDR3, the DNA is TGTGCCAGCTTGGGGCGGACAGGGGAAGTCGGTGAGACCCAGTACTTC. It translates to CASLGRTGEVGETQYF.

V is TRBV7-7 and J is TRBJ2-5; perhaps D is TRBD1 or TRBD2 (5 bases each). The J call may be faulty, since TRBJ2-7 better matches the DNA end. This CDR3 region has 15 residues. The germline gives CDR1 SSHAT, CDR2 FNYEAQ (reference sequence). Written as DNA, the CDR3 is TGTGCCAGCAGCTTACCGGGACGGAACCTTGACGAGCAGTACTTC. Its protein is CASSLPGRNLDEQYF.

This sequence joins TRBV6-4 and TRBJ1-6; D remains ambiguous. CDR1 and CDR2 (germline): MRHNA, SNTAGT. V lost 4 bases and J 4 bases, leaving 11 bases between the germline ends. There are 15 residues in the CDR3. DNA of the CDR3: TGTGCCAGCAGTGTAAGGAGATTATATAATTCACCCCTCCACTTT. It specifies CASSVRRLYNSPLHF.

V and J are TRBV28 and TRBJ1-4, with TRBD1 matching over 8 bases. V was pared by 7 bases and J by 11 bases, with 27 bases of the junction left unmatched. Germline CDR1 MDHEN, CDR2 SYDVKM. CDR3 length: 19 amino acids. CDR3 in amino acids: CASTLAGQGLLLDGGKLFF. The CDR3 DNA sequence: TGTGCCAGCACCTTAGCCGGACAGGGACTCCTTCTTGACGGTGGGAAACTGTTTTTT.

This rearrangement joins TRBV7-9 to TRBJ2-7; D not certain. Germline CDR1 is SEHNR and CDR2 is FQNEAQ (reference sequence). Trimming removed 3 bases at V and 5 bases at J, with 5 bases between. This CDR3 contains 11 residues. CDR3 DNA sequence: TGTGCCAGCAGCTTTGTCAACGAGCAGTACTTC. Residues: CASSFVNEQYF.

For this clone: One end of the junction is discordant with germline, which a read error may explain. Other nucleotide sequences in the sample specify the same CDR3. The CDR3 DNA sequence: TGTGCCAGCAGCCACTCGACAGGGCGAGCTTTTTTT. It yields the protein CASSHSTGRAFF. The chain joins TRBV4-2 to TRBJ1-1; the match to TRBD1 covers 7 bases. Germline V CDR1 and CDR2: LGHNA, YNFKEQ. The CDR3 contains 12 residues.

This clone showed up just a few times. CDR3 residues: CASSRERGGTQYF. The CDR3 DNA reads TGTGCCAGCAGCCGGGAACGGGGTGGGACCCAGTACTTC. The chain couples TRBV5-8 to TRBJ2-5; D is possibly TRBD2 (5 bases). V dropped 4 bases and J dropped 7 bases, with 14 bases sitting between them. CDR1 is SGHTS and CDR2 is YDEGEE in the germline V gene. The CDR3 runs 13 residues. Supplemented by reference TRBV5-8 and TRBJ2-5, the full variable domain reads EAGVTQSPTHLIKTRGQQATLRCSPISGHTSVYWYQQALGLGLQFLLWYDEGEERNRGNFPPRFSGRQFPNYSSELNVNALELEDSALYLCASSRERGGTQYFGPGTRLLVL.

This clone was recorded only once. The chain recombines TRBV21-1 with TRBJ1-2; TRBD1 is the table's D call, not checked against the DNA. TRBV21-1 counts as a pseudogene. CDR3 length: 18 amino acids. The CDR3 spells CASSKPNRSRGCNYGYTF. DNA for the CDR3: TGTGCCAGCAGCAAGCCGAACAGGTCCAGAGGCTGTAACTATGGCTACACCTTC.

The rearrangement joins TRBV29-1 to TRBJ1-1, with a possible D match to TRBD1 (5 bases). Trimming removed 6 bases from V and 0 bases from J, with 11 bases in between. The CDR3 extends over 13 amino acids. The germline V gene encodes CDR1 SQVTM and CDR2 ANQGSEA. This chain's CDR3 is CSVGDGMNTEAFF. CDR3 DNA: TGCAGCGTGGGGGACGGAATGAACACTGAAGCTTTCTTT. The variable domain in full, completed from reference TRBV29-1 and TRBJ1-1, reads SAVISQKPSRDICQRGTSLTIQCQVDSQVTMMFWYRQQPGQSLTLIATANQGSEATYESGFVIDKFPISRPNLTFSTLTVSNMSPEDSSIYLCSVGDGMNTEAFFGQGTRLTVV.

The rearrangement joins TRBV7-2 to TRBJ2-3, with TRBD2 matching 10 bases. The CDR3 totals 17 residues. With 2 bases clipped from V and 2 bases from J, the junction kept 7 bases outside the gene matches. Germline CDR1 reads SGHTA; CDR2 reads FQGNSA. The CDR3 coding sequence is TGTGCCAGCAGCTTATGGGCTAGCGGGGGCCACACAGATACGCAGTATTTT. Protein sequence: CASSLWASGGHTDTQYF. Supplemented by reference TRBV7-2 and TRBJ2-3, the full variable domain reads GAGVSQSPSNKVTEKGKDVELRCDPISGHTALYWYRQSLGQGLEFLIYFQGNSAPDKSGLPSDRFSAERTGGSVSTLTIQRTQQEDSAVYLCASSLWASGGHTDTQYFGPGTRLTVL.

The rearrangement uses TRBV5-1 and TRBJ2-7; possibly TRBD1 for D (5 bases). The germline CDR1 and CDR2 sequences are SGHRS and YFSETQ. V dropped 2 bases and J dropped 5 bases, with 14 bases sitting between them. This CDR3 is built from 14 residues. The CDR3 protein is CASSLGRAWHEQYF. The CDR3 nucleotides read TGCGCCAGCAGCTTAGGCAGGGCATGGCACGAGCAGTACTTC.

V is TRBV11-2 and J is TRBJ2-1; the D gene is possibly TRBD1 (5 bases). CDR3 length equals 18 residues. V lost 1 base to trimming and J lost 3 bases, with 19 bases between them. Looked up from germline, CDR1 is SGHAT and CDR2 is FQNNGV. CDR3 DNA sequence: TGTGCCAGCAGCTTAGTTGTTGGGGCACCTAGGATCTACAATGAGCAGTTCTTC. Translating gives CASSLVVGAPRIYNEQFF.

The CDR3 is CATQPTGTGRSNQPQHF. As DNA, the CDR3 is TGTGCCACCCAGCCTACCGGGACAGGGAGAAGCAATCAGCCCCAGCATTTT. V is TRBV19 and J is TRBJ1-5; 9 positions match TRBD1. Trimming at V came to 10 bases and at J to 1 base, leaving 14 bases not matched to a gene. From germline, CDR1 is LNHDA and CDR2 SQIVND (reference sequence). The CDR3 is made up of 17 amino acids. The full variable domain, completed using reference TRBV19 and TRBJ1-5, is DGGITQSPKYLFRKEGQNVTLSCEQNLNHDAMYWYRQDPGQGLRLIYYSQIVNDFQKGDIAEGYSVSREKKESFPLTVTSAQKNPTAFYLCATQPTGTGRSNQPQHFGDGTRLSIL.

The V and J genes are TRBV5-1 and TRBJ2-2; 7 nucleotides match TRBD1. Germline values: CDR1 SGHRS, CDR2 YFSETQ. The CDR3 spans 14 residues. J was trimmed by 0 bases and V by 6 bases; bases with no gene match: 2. As DNA, the CDR3 is TGCGCCAGCACAGGGGGAACGAACACCGGGGAGCTGTTTTTT. Its translation is CASTGGTNTGELFF.

V gene TRBV19 combines with J gene TRBJ1-4; 7 bases map to TRBD1. CDR1 and CDR2 (germline): LNHDA, SQIVND (reference sequence). V gave up 9 bases and J gave up 8 bases; unmatched junction bases: 12. The CDR3 runs to 14 residues. The CDR3 reads CASQTGFEEEKLFF. The CDR3 DNA is TGTGCCAGCCAGACAGGGTTCGAAGAGGAAAAACTGTTTTTT.

The chain carries TRBV6-1 and TRBJ2-7; D call uncertain. Germline V gives CDR1 MNHNS, CDR2 SASEGT. The V end was cut by 0 bases, the J end by 3 bases, with 3 bases between. This CDR3 comprises 12 residues. CDR3 DNA: TGTGCCAGCAGTGAAGCGCGCTACGAGCAGTACTTC. It translates to CASSEARYEQYF.

The V call is TRBV5-1, the J call TRBJ1-4, with 11 nucleotides matching TRBD1. The CDR3 loop spans 14 amino acids. Trimming took 5 bases from V and 5 from J; bases not matched to a gene: 2. Germline assignment: CDR1 SGHRS and CDR2 YFSETQ. CDR3 DNA sequence: TGCGCCAGCAGAGGGGACAGGGGGAATGAAAAACTGTTTTTT. Its protein is CASRGDRGNEKLFF.

This rearrangement joins TRBV5-1 to TRBJ2-3; possible D gene TRBD2, 5 bases. Deletions cut 6 bases from V and 3 bases from J, with 14 bases between. CDR1 SGHRS and CDR2 YFSETQ come from the germline V gene. This CDR3 region has 14 residues. The CDR3 is CASITSPGTDTQYF. The CDR3 nucleotides are TGCGCCAGCATAACCAGCCCGGGGACAGATACGCAGTATTTT.

This clone was detected once. The chain uses TRBV6-6 and TRBJ2-1; a weak D match, TRBD1 (6 bases). V was clipped by 8 bases and J by 0 bases, with 14 bases between them. The CDR3 spans 15 residues. Germline loops: CDR1 MNHNY, CDR2 SVGAGI (reference sequence). The CDR3 sequence is CASGVDRSSYNEQFF. The CDR3 region has the DNA TGTGCCAGCGGGGTTGACAGGAGCTCCTACAATGAGCAGTTCTTC.

This chain links TRBV6-4 with TRBJ2-2; 9 bases fit TRBD1. The CDR3 totals 15 residues. The V gene's germline CDR1 is MRHNA and CDR2 SNTAGT. With 5 bases clipped from V and 5 bases from J, the junction kept 6 bases outside the gene matches. In nucleotides, the CDR3 is TGTGCCAGCAGTCCGGGACAGGGCCCGACCGGGGAGCTGTTTTTT. This codes for CASSPGQGPTGELFF.

The chain recombines TRBV6-1 with TRBJ1-5; possibly TRBD1 for D (6 bases). This CDR3 region has 16 residues. V lost 1 base, J lost 3 bases, and 13 bases lay in between. Germline V gene sequence: CDR1 MNHNS, CDR2 SASEGT. CDR3 amino acids: CASSEGGTFHNQPQHF. DNA of the CDR3: TGTGCCAGCAGTGAAGGCGGGACATTTCACAATCAGCCCCAGCATTTT.

The chain employs TRBV7-2 and TRBJ2-3, with 7 bases lining up with TRBD2. Trimming cost V 3 bases and J 0 bases; bases outside gene matches: 6. Germline V gene data show CDR1 as SGHTA and CDR2 as FQGNSA. The CDR3 is made up of 16 amino acids. CDR3 DNA: TGTGCCAGCAGCTTCATTAGCGGGCCTAGCACAGATACGCAGTATTTT. This codes for CASSFISGPSTDTQYF.

The chain combines TRBV5-1 with TRBJ2-5; TRBD2 matches at 8 bases. This CDR3 is built from 17 residues. Per germline, CDR1 SGHRS and CDR2 YFSETQ. V shed 4 bases and J 1 base; nucleotides not matched to a gene: 12. The CDR3 nucleotides read TGCGCCAGCAGCCCGGAGGGACTAGGTCTGTCCCAAGAGACCCAGTACTTC. Protein sequence: CASSPEGLGLSQETQYF.

This clone appeared a single time. The chain couples TRBV11-2 to TRBJ2-7; 8 nucleotides agree with TRBD2. Unmatched junction bases numbered 15, after V lost 4 bases and J lost 1 base. The CDR3 totals 18 residues. From germline, CDR1 is SGHAT and CDR2 FQNNGV. For the CDR3, the DNA is TGTGCCAGCAGCTCCCCCCGGGGGCGGGGGGTTTTTTCCTACGAGCAGTACTTC. It translates to CASSSPRGRGVFSYEQYF.

The chain links TRBV5-1 to TRBJ1-4; 8 nucleotides line up with TRBD1. CDR1 and CDR2 from the germline V gene are SGHRS and YFSETQ. The trim removed 3 bases at V and 0 bases at J, leaving 4 bases unmatched. The CDR3 is 16 residues long. The CDR3: CASSSDRGTTNEKLFF. CDR3 nucleotide sequence: TGCGCCAGCAGCTCTGACAGGGGAACAACTAATGAAAAACTGTTTTTT.